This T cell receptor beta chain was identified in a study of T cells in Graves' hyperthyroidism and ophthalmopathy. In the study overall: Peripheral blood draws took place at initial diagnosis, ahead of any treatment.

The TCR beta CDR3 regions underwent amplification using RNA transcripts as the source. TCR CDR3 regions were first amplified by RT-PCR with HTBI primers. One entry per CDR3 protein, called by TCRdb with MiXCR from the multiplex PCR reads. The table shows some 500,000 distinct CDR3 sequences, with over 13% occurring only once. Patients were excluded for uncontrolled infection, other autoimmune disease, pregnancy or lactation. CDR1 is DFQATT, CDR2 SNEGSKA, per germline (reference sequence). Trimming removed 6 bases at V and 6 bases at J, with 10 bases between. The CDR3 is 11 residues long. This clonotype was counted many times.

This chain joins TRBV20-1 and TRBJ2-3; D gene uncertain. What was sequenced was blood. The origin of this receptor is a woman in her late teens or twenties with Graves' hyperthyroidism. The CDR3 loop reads CSARLEDTQYF. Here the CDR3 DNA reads TGCAGTGCGAGACTGGAGGATACGCAGTATTTT.